This T cell receptor beta chain originates from a study of shared clonotypes between healthy human individuals. The CDR3 runs 16 residues. V lost 6 bases to trimming and J lost 3 bases, with 20 bases between them. The germline V gene has CDR1 MDHEN and CDR2 SYDVKM. Adults of Caucasian background living in Nashville, Tennessee made up all donors. This clone appeared once. Its target is not known. Whole-study results and caveats: Enrolling few donors narrowed the genetic and exposure-history diversity that was represented. The expectation was that sequencing depth would affect clonotype sharing among donors.

Data came from immunoSEQ multiplex PCR; TCRdb stores just in-frame clones and leaves some out. The sample includes 1.4 million to 1.5 million clones, roughly 95% of them seen just once. The chain joins TRBV28 to TRBJ2-5; tentatively, D is TRBD2 (7 bases). The source is a man aged 30 to 39 in good health. The sample was naive CD4+ T cells sorted from blood. Subset denoted: CD45RA+ positively selected. The CDR3 loop reads CASSLPGGQLEETQYF. Here the CDR3 DNA reads TGTGCCAGCAGCCTTCCGGGGGGCCAATTGGAAGAGACCCAGTACTTC.